What follows are 17 T cell receptor beta chains derived from one specimen sequenced in a study of T cell clonotyping in hematopoietic cell transplantation. The protocol was immunoSEQ multiplex PCR, while the TCRdb copy is restricted to in-frame clones and leaves out a portion. Of some 29,000 clones in the sample, under 90% were seen once. Time point: recipient sample about 28 days before transplant, after cytoreduction. The material was peripheral blood mononuclear cells, obtained before stem cell transplant. Receptors originate from a middle-aged man with acute myeloid leukemia. Some clones in this sample may be carry-over from other donors' samples.

The V and J genes are TRBV11-1 and TRBJ1-1; 7 bases align to TRBD1. J gave up 0 bases and V 5 bases, and 6 bases lay outside the gene matches. CDR3 length: 15 residues. CDR1 SGHAT and CDR2 FQDESV come from the germline V gene (reference sequence). CDR3 DNA sequence: TGTGCCAGCAGCCCCGGGGGACAGTTGAACACTGAAGCTTTCTTT. This translates into CASSPGGQLNTEAFF. Based on the CDR3 plus reference TRBV11-1 and TRBJ1-1, the full variable domain is EAEVAQSPRYKITEKSQAVAFWCDPISGHATLYWYRQILGQGPELLVQFQDESVVDDSQLPKDRFSAERLKGVDSTLKIQPAELGDSAMYLCASSPGGQLNTEAFFGQGTRLTVV.

The chain employs TRBV27 and TRBJ1-5, with D tentatively TRBD1 (5 bases). Trimming stripped 3 bases from V and 9 bases from J, with 18 bases between. Germline CDR1 MNHEY, CDR2 SMNVEV (reference sequence). The CDR3 runs to 15 residues. The DNA for the CDR3 is TGTGCCAGCAGTTTGCAGTTGGGGGGGGGAGCGCCCCAGCATTTT. As protein: CASSLQLGGGAPQHF.

The rearrangement links TRBV11-3 to TRBJ2-1, with D unresolved. The germline CDR1 and CDR2 sequences are SGHNT and YENEEA. Trimming cost V 1 base and J 2 bases, with 9 bases left between them. The CDR3 spans 15 residues. CDR3 residues: CASSLAGQAYNEQFF. CDR3 coding DNA: TGTGCCAGCAGCTTAGCCGGGCAGGCCTACAATGAGCAGTTCTTC.

The chain combines TRBV11-2 with TRBJ1-4; TRBD1 matches at 7 bases. CDR3 length equals 16 residues. V lost 2 bases and J lost 3; bases outside the gene matches: 6. The germline V gene encodes CDR1 SGHAT and CDR2 FQNNGV. Here the CDR3 DNA reads TGTGCCAGCAGCTTAAGGACAGGAGTGGCTAATGAAAAACTGTTTTTT. This translates into CASSLRTGVANEKLFF. Looking up the rest from reference TRBV11-2 and TRBJ1-4 gives the full variable domain: EAGVAQSPRYKIIEKRQSVAFWCNPISGHATLYWYQQILGQGPKLLIQFQNNGVVDDSQLPKDRFSAERLKGVDSTLKIQPAKLEDSAVYLCASSLRTGVANEKLFFGSGTQLSVL.

The rearrangement links TRBV11-2 to TRBJ2-7; TRBD1 aligns across 9 bases. Germline V gene sequence: CDR1 SGHAT, CDR2 FQNNGV. CDR3 length: 13 amino acids. The ends lost 4 bases at V and 6 bases at J; junction bases unmatched: 4. Here the CDR3 reads CASSYRGRSEQYF. The CDR3 DNA sequence: TGTGCCAGCAGCTACAGGGGGCGGTCCGAGCAGTACTTC.

Comments on this clone: The junction departs from germline at one end; a sequencing error may be responsible. The chain recombines TRBV4-1 with TRBJ2-7; a weak D match, TRBD2 (5 bases). From germline, CDR1 is MGHRA and CDR2 YSYEKL. The CDR3 consists of 13 residues. CDR3 nucleotides: TGCGCCAGTAGCGAAGGGTGGACCTACGGGCAGTACTTC. As protein: CASSEGWTYGQYF.

In this sample, this clone turned up a few times. Relative to the germline gene, one junction end is altered; a read error may explain this. This sequence joins TRBV6-1 and TRBJ2-5; D gene unclear. Looked up from germline, CDR1 is MNHNS and CDR2 is SASEGT. There are 10 residues in the CDR3. The DNA for the CDR3 is TGTGCCAGCAGGGAAGAGACCCAGTACTTC. Its protein product is CASREETQYF.

V and J are TRBV6-6 and TRBJ2-3; D uncertain. Germline-derived CDR1 and CDR2 are MNHNY and SVGAGI (reference sequence). This CDR3 region has 13 residues. Trimming took off 7 bases at V and 1 base at J, with 9 bases between the two ends. The CDR3 coding sequence is TGTGCCAGCATCTCCTCGGGCACAGATACGCAGTATTTT. Translating gives CASISSGTDTQYF.

The chain links TRBV28 to TRBJ2-5; D is unclear. The J call may not be correct, given that the DNA end is closer to TRBJ2-7. Germline V CDR1 and CDR2: MDHEN, SYDVKM. This CDR3 spans 13 amino acids. The CDR3 nucleotides read TGTGCCAGCAGTTTAGGGGTCTCCTACGAGCAGTACTTC. Protein sequence: CASSLGVSYEQYF.

This clone was counted a single time. The rearrangement joins TRBV6-1 to TRBJ1-3, with 7 positions matching TRBD1. Germline trimming cut 5 bases from V and 4 bases from J; bases unmatched to any gene: 2. Germline CDR1 MNHNS, CDR2 SASEGT. The CDR3 has 13 amino acids. The CDR3 is CASSPGGGNTIYF. CDR3 in DNA: TGTGCCAGCAGTCCAGGGGGGGGAAACACCATATATTTT.

The DNA of the CDR3 is TGTGCCAGCACCCTAGGAGGGAGTGGGGCCAACGTCCTGACTTTC. Its translation is CASTLGGSGANVLTF. The chain links TRBV6-1 to TRBJ2-6, with D possibly matching TRBD2 (6 bases). The CDR3 has 15 amino acids. Trimming shortened V by 7 bases and J by 3 bases, and 13 bases separated the two germline ends. Germline CDR1 is MNHNS and CDR2 is SASEGT.

The chain combines TRBV4-3 with TRBJ2-6; D remains unclear. The CDR3 is 15 amino acids. With 1 base removed from V and 4 bases from J, the gap between germline ends came to 8 bases. Looked up from germline, CDR1 is LGHNA and CDR2 is YSLEER. CDR3 in amino acids: CASSQGTLGANVLTF. Written as DNA, the CDR3 is TGCGCCAGCAGCCAAGGGACGTTAGGGGCCAACGTCCTGACTTTC.

The genes are TRBV27 and TRBJ1-2; the match to TRBD1 covers 9 bases. Losses at the gene ends were 6 bases for V and 5 bases for J; bases not matched to a gene: 7. Germline V gene lookup returns CDR1 MNHEY and CDR2 SMNVEV (reference sequence). This CDR3 contains 14 residues. This chain's CDR3 is CASRARTGVYGYTF. CDR3 DNA sequence: TGTGCCAGCAGAGCACGGACAGGGGTATATGGCTACACCTTC.

This clone was seen only a few times. The gene calls are TRBV19 and TRBJ2-2, with D tentatively TRBD1 (6 bases). This CDR3 spans 16 amino acids. Germline CDR1 is LNHDA and CDR2 is SQIVND (reference sequence). With 2 bases removed from V and 6 bases from J, the gap between germline ends came to 16 bases. The CDR3: CASSIRQGIVAGELFF. For the CDR3, the DNA is TGTGCCAGTAGTATAAGGCAGGGGATCGTTGCCGGGGAGCTGTTTTTT.

The chain recombines TRBV4-2 with TRBJ2-5; 12 nucleotides agree with TRBD1. The CDR3 is 15 amino acids. Germline V gene lookup returns CDR1 LGHNA and CDR2 YNFKEQ. Germline trimming cut 5 bases from V and 4 bases from J; bases unmatched to any gene: 5. The CDR3 is CASSIWDRGLETQYF. DNA of the CDR3: TGTGCCAGCAGCATCTGGGACAGGGGGCTAGAGACCCAGTACTTC.

This clone has a handful of counts. The chain links TRBV27 to TRBJ1-2; D unclear. The length of the CDR3 is 12 residues. The germline V gene has CDR1 MNHEY and CDR2 SMNVEV (reference sequence). The ends were cut back, 6 bases at V and 14 bases at J, with 19 bases in the middle. Written as DNA, the CDR3 is TGTGCCAGCAGGGCGAACAGTGGCGGTTGGACCTTC. Its translation is CASRANSGGWTF.

The J gene is TRBJ2-1, the V gene TRBV14; D call uncertain. Germline V gives CDR1 SGHDN, CDR2 FVKESK. The length of the CDR3 is 15 residues. V was clipped by 1 base and J by 2 bases, with 9 bases between them. Here the CDR3 reads CASSQVFGAYNEQFF. CDR3 nucleotide sequence: TGTGCCAGCAGCCAAGTTTTCGGAGCCTACAATGAGCAGTTCTTC.